The 6 T cell receptor beta chains presented below share a single source sample, sequenced in a study of T-cell memory formation after mild COVID-19. A single record per CDR3 protein comes from TCRdb applying MiXCR to the 5' RACE reads. The repertoire has approximately 410,000 distinct CDR3 sequences, around 22% of them found once; the top ten carry about an eighth. Sequencing was carried out using PBMCs or a T cell subset sorted from them (not recorded which). The receptors were sampled from an adult woman who had mild COVID-19 (a few samples of this study predate the infection). Cell type and time point are not known.

The chain combines TRBV9 with TRBJ2-7; D is possibly TRBD2 (6 bases). Germline V gene sequence: CDR1 SGDLS, CDR2 YYNGEE. The V and J ends lost 4 bases and 3 bases respectively, with 14 bases between them. This CDR3 is built from 14 residues. CDR3 in DNA: TGTGCCAGCAGCCCGCGGGACGGACACTACGAGCAGTACTTC. It is translated as CASSPRDGHYEQYF.

The chain employs TRBV20-1 and TRBJ2-1; 8 bases match TRBD2. V gave up 6 bases and J gave up 4 bases; unmatched junction bases: 8. The CDR3 runs to 14 residues. Germline V CDR1 and CDR2: DFQATT, SNEGSKA (reference sequence). This chain's CDR3 is CSAGAGARYNEQFF. Written as DNA, the CDR3 is TGCAGTGCGGGAGCGGGAGCTCGATACAATGAGCAGTTCTTC.

The chain carries TRBV6-2 or TRBV6-3 and TRBJ2-1; the D gene is possibly TRBD2 (6 bases). The CDR3 sequence is 16 residues long. The germline gives CDR1 MNHEY, CDR2 SVGEGT. Trimming left V 8 bases short and J 4 bases short, with 21 bases between. As DNA, the CDR3 is TGTGCCAGCGGGGGACTCGCGGGGAGAGTATACAATGAGCAGTTCTTC. This gives the protein CASGGLAGRVYNEQFF.

This clonotype appeared a few times. The J gene is TRBJ2-3, the V gene TRBV6-5; D unresolved. V lost 5 bases and J lost 1, with 13 bases in between. CDR1 is MNHEY and CDR2 is SVGAGI in the germline V gene. The CDR3 spans 15 residues. The CDR3 sequence: CASSGGSIGTDTQYF. In nucleotides, the CDR3 is TGTGCCAGCAGTGGCGGATCGATCGGCACAGATACGCAGTATTTT.

This clonotype was observed a few times. The chain joins TRBV3-1 to TRBJ2-3; 12 nucleotides agree with TRBD2. The germline CDR1 and CDR2 sequences are LGHDT and YNNKEL (reference sequence). This CDR3 is built from 16 residues. V dropped 1 base and J dropped 1; count of bases not matched to a gene: 0. This CDR3 is CASSQGLAGGTDTQYF. DNA of the CDR3: TGTGCCAGCAGCCAAGGACTAGCGGGGGGCACAGATACGCAGTATTTT.

This chain uses TRBV12-3 or TRBV12-4 with TRBJ2-7; 8 bases are a match to TRBD1. The CDR3 loop spans 12 amino acids. Trimming at V came to 7 bases and at J to 8 bases, leaving 7 bases not matched to a gene. As DNA, the CDR3 is TGTGCCAGCAACGTAGGACAGGGAAAGCAGTACTTC. Amino acid sequence: CASNVGQGKQYF.